This T cell receptor beta chain is drawn from a study of CD8+CD57+ T cells in acquired aplastic anemia. According to the study, genomic DNA was the template for TCR beta VDJ and CDR3 profiling. TCRdb re-called the reads with MiXCR, one entry per CDR3 protein. The sample includes just over 400,000 distinct CDR3 sequences, around 68% of them seen just once. This clonotype was counted between two and nine times. Per germline, CDR1 SEHNR and CDR2 FQNEAQ (reference sequence). Trimming stripped 3 bases from V and 1 base from J, with 13 bases between. The CDR3 totals 16 residues. Specimen: sorted CD4+, CD8+, or CD8+CD57+ T cells (not recorded which) from PBMCs. The source of this sequence is a human donor in good health, serving as a control. J is TRBJ1-5 and V is TRBV7-9, with unresolved D. CDR3: CASSLGVGKSNQPQHF. The CDR3 DNA reads as TGTGCCAGCAGCTTGGGTGTGGGGAAAAGCAATCAGCCCCAGCATTTT.